These 5 T cell receptor beta chains were sequenced from one sample in a study of T-cell reconstitution after alpha-beta-depleted transplantation in children. During its preparation, the TCRbeta library received unique molecular identifiers. MiXCR, run by TCRdb on the PCR reads, gives a single entry per CDR3 protein. The data contain more than 400,000 distinct CDR3 sequences, 9.5% to 12% of them seen just once; the ten biggest clones take up 13% to 15%. The sequenced sample was PBMCs, mostly from graft donor cells, obtained 180 days after TCRalphabeta/CD19-depleted stem cell transplant. These receptors were taken from a female patient aged 2-9 years who had a stem cell transplant for aplastic anemia, so the T cells may come from the graft donor.

The sample holds a few counts of this clonotype. V and J are TRBV20-1 and TRBJ2-3; the D gene is possibly TRBD2 (6 bases). Trimming removed 2 bases from V and 4 bases from J, with 7 bases in between. Germline V gene lookup returns CDR1 DFQATT and CDR2 SNEGSKA (reference sequence). This CDR3 spans 12 amino acids. CDR3 nucleotides: TGCAGTGCTAGACTAGCGCCAGATACGCAGTATTTT. This encodes CSARLAPDTQYF.

The rearrangement links TRBV14 to TRBJ1-2, with 10 bases fitting TRBD1. The CDR3 is made up of 15 amino acids. With 4 bases clipped from V and 5 bases from J, the junction kept 7 bases outside the gene matches. Germline V lookup: CDR1 SGHDN, CDR2 FVKESK. Written as DNA, the CDR3 is TGTGCCAGCAGCCCCGGGACAGGGGCGCGATATGGCTACACCTTC. Protein: CASSPGTGARYGYTF. Full variable domain (missing parts from reference TRBV14 and TRBJ1-2): EAGVTQFPSHSVIEKGQTVTLRCDPISGHDNLYWYRRVMGKEIKFLLHFVKESKQDESGMPNNRFLAERTGGTYSTLKVQPAELEDSGVYFCASSPGTGARYGYTFGSGTRLTVV.

This clonotype is a singleton in its sample. The chain joins TRBV28 to TRBJ2-1, with D tentatively TRBD2 (5 bases). Germline V lookup: CDR1 MDHEN, CDR2 SYDVKM. Trimming removed 2 bases at V and 9 bases at J, with 8 bases between. The CDR3 has 12 residues. The CDR3 bases are TGTGCCAGCAGTTTAACGGGGTTTGAGCAGTTCTTC. Amino acids: CASSLTGFEQFF.

In the case of this clonotype: A clone one base away is much larger, so this may be a read error. The V and J genes are TRBV7-2 and TRBJ1-1; 10 bases match TRBD1. J lost 10 bases, V lost 1 base, and 12 bases had no gene match. The CDR3 has 16 residues. Germline CDR1 and CDR2: SGHTA and FQGNSA. CDR3 amino acids: CASSLGGPGTGVGAFF. The DNA for the CDR3 is TGTGCCAGCAGCTTAGGGGGACCCGGGACAGGGGTTGGAGCTTTCTTT.

The rearrangement uses TRBV4-1 and TRBJ2-3; 10 bases line up with TRBD2. V was pared by 5 bases and J by 4 bases, with 9 bases of the junction left unmatched. Germline assignment: CDR1 MGHRA and CDR2 YSYEKL. CDR3 length: 16 residues. CDR3 in DNA: TGCGCCAGCAGCGAAAGCCTAGCGGGAGCGTCAGATACGCAGTATTTT. Translated, it gives CASSESLAGASDTQYF.